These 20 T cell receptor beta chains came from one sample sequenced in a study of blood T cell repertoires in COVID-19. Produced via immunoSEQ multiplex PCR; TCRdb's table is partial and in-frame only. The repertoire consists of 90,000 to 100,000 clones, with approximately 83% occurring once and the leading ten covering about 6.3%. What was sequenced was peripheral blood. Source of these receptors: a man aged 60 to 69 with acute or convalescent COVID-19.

As DNA, the CDR3 is TGTGCCACCATTTCTCCGGGACACCCTACCTACGAGCAGTACTTC. Protein sequence: CATISPGHPTYEQYF. The V gene is TRBV24-1, the J gene TRBJ2-7, with D possibly TRBD1 on 6 matching bases. The CDR3 length is 15 residues. CDR1 and CDR2 (germline): KGHDR, SFDVKD. V dropped 8 bases and J dropped 2 bases, with 18 bases sitting between them.

In DNA form, the CDR3 reads TGTGCCAGTAGTTATAGCTACCGACAGAATCAGCCCCAGCATTTT. Translating it yields CASSYSYRQNQPQHF. V usage is TRBV19 and J usage is TRBJ1-5, with D possibly matching TRBD1 (5 bases). Germline CDR1 reads LNHDA; CDR2 reads SQIVND (reference sequence). V lost 5 bases and J 4 bases, leaving 15 bases between the germline ends. The CDR3 totals 15 residues.

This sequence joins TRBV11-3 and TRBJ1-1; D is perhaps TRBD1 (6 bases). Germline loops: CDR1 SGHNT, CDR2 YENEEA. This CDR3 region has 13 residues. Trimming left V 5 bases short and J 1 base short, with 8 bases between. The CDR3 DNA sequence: TGTGCCAGCAGCAGGACAGCGAACACTGAAGCTTTCTTT. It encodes CASSRTANTEAFF.

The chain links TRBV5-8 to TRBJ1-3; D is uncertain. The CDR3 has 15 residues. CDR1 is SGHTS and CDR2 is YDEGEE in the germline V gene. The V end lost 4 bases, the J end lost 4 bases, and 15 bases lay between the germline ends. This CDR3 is CASSTFRSSGNTIYF. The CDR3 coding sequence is TGTGCCAGCAGCACCTTTCGGTCGTCAGGAAACACCATATATTTT.

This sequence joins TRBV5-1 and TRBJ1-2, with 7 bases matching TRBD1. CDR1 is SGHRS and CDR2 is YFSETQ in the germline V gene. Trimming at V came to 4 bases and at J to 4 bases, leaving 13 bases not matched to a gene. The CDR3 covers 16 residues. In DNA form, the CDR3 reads TGCGCCAGCAGCCCGGGTCGGACAGGCGACCTCTATGGCTACACCTTC. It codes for CASSPGRTGDLYGYTF.

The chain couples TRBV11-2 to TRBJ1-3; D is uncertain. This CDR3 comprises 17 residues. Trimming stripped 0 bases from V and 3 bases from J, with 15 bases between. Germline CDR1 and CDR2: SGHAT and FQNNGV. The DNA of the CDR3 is TGTGCCAGCAGCTTAGAAAGAGCTAGCAGCAGTGGAAACACCATATATTTT. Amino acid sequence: CASSLERASSSGNTIYF.

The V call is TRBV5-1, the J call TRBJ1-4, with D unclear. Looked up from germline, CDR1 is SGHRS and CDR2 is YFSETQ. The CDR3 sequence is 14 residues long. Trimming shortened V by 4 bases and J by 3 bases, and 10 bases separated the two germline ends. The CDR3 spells CASSPYSPNEKLFF. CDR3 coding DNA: TGCGCCAGCAGCCCTTATAGTCCTAATGAAAAACTGTTTTTT.

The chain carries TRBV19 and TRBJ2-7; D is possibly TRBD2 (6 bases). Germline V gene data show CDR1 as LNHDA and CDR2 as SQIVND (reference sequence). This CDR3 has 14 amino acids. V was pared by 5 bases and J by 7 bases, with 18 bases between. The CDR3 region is CASSPYLGGQEQYF. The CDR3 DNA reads TGTGCCAGTAGTCCCTACCTCGGGGGTCAGGAGCAGTACTTC.

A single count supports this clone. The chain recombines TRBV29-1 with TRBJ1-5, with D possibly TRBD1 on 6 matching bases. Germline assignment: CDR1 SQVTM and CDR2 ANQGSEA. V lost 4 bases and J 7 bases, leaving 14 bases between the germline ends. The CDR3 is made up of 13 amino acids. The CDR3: CSVGDKAGQPQHF. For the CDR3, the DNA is TGCAGCGTTGGGGACAAAGCCGGGCAGCCCCAGCATTTT. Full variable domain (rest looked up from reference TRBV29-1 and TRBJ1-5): SAVISQKPSRDICQRGTSLTIQCQVDSQVTMMFWYRQQPGQSLTLIATANQGSEATYESGFVIDKFPISRPNLTFSTLTVSNMSPEDSSIYLCSVGDKAGQPQHFGDGTRLSIL.

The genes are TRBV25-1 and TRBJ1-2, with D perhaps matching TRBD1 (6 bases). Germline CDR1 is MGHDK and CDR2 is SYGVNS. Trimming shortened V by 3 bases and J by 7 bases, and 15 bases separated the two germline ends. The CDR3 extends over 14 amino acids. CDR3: CASSEDVDSRGYTF. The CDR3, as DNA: TGTGCCAGCAGTGAGGACGTGGACAGTCGTGGCTACACCTTC.

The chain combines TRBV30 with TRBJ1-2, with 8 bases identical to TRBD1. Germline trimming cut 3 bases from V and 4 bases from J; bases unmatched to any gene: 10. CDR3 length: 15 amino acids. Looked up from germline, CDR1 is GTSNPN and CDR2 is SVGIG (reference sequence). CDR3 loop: CAWRETGGSIYGYTF. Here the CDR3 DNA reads TGTGCCTGGAGGGAAACAGGGGGTTCCATCTATGGCTACACCTTC.

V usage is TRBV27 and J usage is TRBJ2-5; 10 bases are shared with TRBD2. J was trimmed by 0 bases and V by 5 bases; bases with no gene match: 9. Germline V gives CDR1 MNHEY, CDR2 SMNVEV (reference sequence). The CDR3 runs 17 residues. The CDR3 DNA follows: TGTGCCAGCAGTCCCATTCCTAGCGGGGGATACCAAGAGACCCAGTACTTC. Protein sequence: CASSPIPSGGYQETQYF.

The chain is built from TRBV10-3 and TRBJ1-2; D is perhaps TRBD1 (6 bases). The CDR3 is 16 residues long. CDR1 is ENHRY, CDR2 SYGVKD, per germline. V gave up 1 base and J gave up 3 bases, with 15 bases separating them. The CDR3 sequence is CAISEFMGQRYYGYTF. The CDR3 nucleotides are TGTGCCATCAGTGAGTTTATGGGACAACGGTACTATGGCTACACCTTC.

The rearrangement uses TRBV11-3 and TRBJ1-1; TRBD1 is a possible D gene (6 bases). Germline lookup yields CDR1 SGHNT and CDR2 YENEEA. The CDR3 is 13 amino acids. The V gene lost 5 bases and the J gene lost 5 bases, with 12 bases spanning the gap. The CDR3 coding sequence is TGTGCCAGCAGCCGAGGGGGAGAGACTGAAGCTTTCTTT. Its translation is CASSRGGETEAFF.

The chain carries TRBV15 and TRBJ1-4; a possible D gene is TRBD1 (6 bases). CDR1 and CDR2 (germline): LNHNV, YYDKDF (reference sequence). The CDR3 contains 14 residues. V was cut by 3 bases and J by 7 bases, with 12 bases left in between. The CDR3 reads CATSRGGGGEKLFF. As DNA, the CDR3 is TGTGCCACCAGCAGGGGGGGAGGGGGTGAAAAACTGTTTTTT.

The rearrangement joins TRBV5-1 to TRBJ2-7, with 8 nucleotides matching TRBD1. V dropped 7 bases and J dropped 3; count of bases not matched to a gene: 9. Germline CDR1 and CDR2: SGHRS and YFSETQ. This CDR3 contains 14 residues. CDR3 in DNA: TGCGCCAGCTCGCTGGGACAGGAGATCTACGAGCAGTACTTC. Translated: CASSLGQEIYEQYF.

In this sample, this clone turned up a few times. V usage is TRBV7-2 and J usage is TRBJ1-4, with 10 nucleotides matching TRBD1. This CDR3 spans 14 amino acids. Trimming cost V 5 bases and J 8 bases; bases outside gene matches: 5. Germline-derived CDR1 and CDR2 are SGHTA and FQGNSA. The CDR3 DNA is TGTGCCAGCAGCGTCGGACAGGGGGGAGAAAAACTGTTTTTT. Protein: CASSVGQGGEKLFF.

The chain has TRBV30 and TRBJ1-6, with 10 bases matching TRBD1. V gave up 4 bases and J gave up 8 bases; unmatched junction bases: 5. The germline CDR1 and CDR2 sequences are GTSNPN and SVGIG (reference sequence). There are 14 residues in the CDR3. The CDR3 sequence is CAWNRQGADSPLHF. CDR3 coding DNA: TGTGCCTGGAACCGACAGGGGGCTGATTCACCCCTCCACTTT.

This chain's CDR3 is CASRIDSHSNQPQHF. CDR3 DNA: TGTGCCAGTAGGATTGACAGTCATAGCAATCAGCCCCAGCATTTT. The rearrangement links TRBV19 to TRBJ1-5, with D tentatively TRBD1 (5 bases). Germline V gives CDR1 LNHDA, CDR2 SQIVND (reference sequence). With 6 bases removed from V and 0 bases from J, the gap between germline ends came to 12 bases. This CDR3 has 15 residues.

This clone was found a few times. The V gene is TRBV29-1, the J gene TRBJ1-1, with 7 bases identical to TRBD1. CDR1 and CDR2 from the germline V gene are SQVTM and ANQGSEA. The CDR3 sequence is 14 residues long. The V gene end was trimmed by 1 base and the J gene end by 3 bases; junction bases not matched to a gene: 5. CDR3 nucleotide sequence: TGCAGCGTTGAAGGACAGGGATGGGACACTGAAGCTTTCTTT. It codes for CSVEGQGWDTEAFF.